Listed here are 10 T cell receptor beta chains from one sample, sequenced in a study of blood T cell repertoires in COVID-19. Data came from immunoSEQ multiplex PCR; TCRdb stores just in-frame clones and leaves some out. The sample shows 200,000 or so clones, roughly 84% of them seen only once. Input material: peripheral blood. The receptors originated from a woman aged 60-75 years with acute or convalescent COVID-19.

This clone has just one count. The V call is TRBV27, the J call TRBJ2-7; 9 nucleotides line up with TRBD1. V lost 6 bases and J lost 5; bases outside the gene matches: 11. Germline values: CDR1 MNHEY, CDR2 SMNVEV (reference sequence). The CDR3 has 15 amino acids. CDR3 nucleotides: TGTGCCAGCAGCACCTTTACAGGGGGCAGGGACGAGCAGTACTTC. This codes for CASSTFTGGRDEQYF.

The chain combines TRBV5-6 with TRBJ2-2, with 9 bases matching TRBD1. V lost 3 bases, J lost 5 bases, and 5 bases stayed unmatched. The CDR3 extends over 15 amino acids. The germline gives CDR1 SGHDT, CDR2 YYEEEE. The CDR3 protein is CASSSGTGRTGELFF. Here the CDR3 DNA reads TGTGCCAGCAGCTCCGGGACAGGGCGGACCGGGGAGCTGTTTTTT.

The chain employs TRBV29-1 and TRBJ1-1; perhaps TRBD1 as D (6 bases). The CDR3 totals 13 residues. The germline CDR1 and CDR2 sequences are SQVTM and ANQGSEA. Trimming pared 7 bases from V and 2 bases from J, leaving 14 bases between. The CDR3 DNA reads TGCAGCGGCTGGTGGACAGATAACACTGAAGCTTTCTTT. Translated, it gives CSGWWTDNTEAFF.

This chain uses TRBV6-5 with TRBJ2-3; D ambiguous. Germline lookup yields CDR1 MNHEY and CDR2 SVGAGI. This CDR3 has 11 residues. V lost 8 bases, J lost 5 bases, and 8 bases lay in between. CDR3 region: CASRVRDTQYF. CDR3 nucleotide sequence: TGTGCCAGCCGGGTCCGAGATACGCAGTATTTT.

The chain couples TRBV5-5 to TRBJ1-1, with 8 bases matching TRBD1. Germline values: CDR1 SGHKS, CDR2 YYEKEE (reference sequence). With 4 bases clipped from V and 6 bases from J, the junction kept 8 bases outside the gene matches. This CDR3 region has 14 residues. The CDR3 region is CASSATGQEAEAFF. The CDR3 DNA sequence: TGTGCCAGCAGCGCGACGGGACAGGAGGCTGAAGCTTTCTTT.

The gene calls are TRBV6-5 and TRBJ1-4; tentatively, D is TRBD1 (6 bases). The germline CDR1 and CDR2 sequences are MNHEY and SVGAGI. The CDR3 sequence is 14 residues long. V was clipped by 2 bases and J by 4 bases, with 8 bases between them. The CDR3 protein is CASSYGQNNEKLFF. The DNA of the CDR3 is TGTGCCAGCAGTTACGGACAGAATAATGAAAAACTGTTTTTT.

The chain joins TRBV4-2 to TRBJ2-1; D uncertain. CDR3 length: 15 amino acids. Germline V gene lookup returns CDR1 LGHNA and CDR2 YNFKEQ. Trimming stripped 2 bases from V and 0 bases from J, with 8 bases between. The CDR3 DNA is TGTGCCAGCAGCCAACTGACGGGCTCCTACAATGAGCAGTTCTTC. Its translation is CASSQLTGSYNEQFF.

J is TRBJ1-5 and V is TRBV4-1, with a possible D match to TRBD1 (5 bases). This CDR3 has 15 residues. Germline CDR1 is MGHRA and CDR2 is YSYEKL. Between the trimmed V and J ends, which lost 3 bases and 1 base, there was a span of 10 bases. The CDR3 spells CASSHQAGSNQPQHF. In DNA, the CDR3 is TGCGCCAGCAGCCACCAAGCAGGGAGCAATCAGCCCCAGCATTTT.

The sample holds a few counts of this clone. The chain couples TRBV11-2 to TRBJ2-3, with 9 bases lining up with TRBD2. This CDR3 is 16 amino acids long. Losses at the gene ends were 4 bases for V and 2 bases for J; bases not matched to a gene: 7. The germline CDR1 and CDR2 sequences are SGHAT and FQNNGV. As DNA, the CDR3 is TGTGCCAGCAGCTCCCTAGCGGGGTCACCCACAGATACGCAGTATTTT. Translation gives CASSSLAGSPTDTQYF. Looking up the rest from reference TRBV11-2 and TRBJ2-3 gives the full variable domain: EAGVAQSPRYKIIEKRQSVAFWCNPISGHATLYWYQQILGQGPKLLIQFQNNGVVDDSQLPKDRFSAERLKGVDSTLKIQPAKLEDSAVYLCASSSLAGSPTDTQYFGPGTRLTVL.

With respect to this clone: Additional DNA sequences in this sample encode the identical CDR3. The chain uses TRBV5-8 and TRBJ1-2, with TRBD1 identical over 11 bases. V lost 4 bases, J lost 4 bases, and 3 bases stayed unmatched. Germline CDR1 is SGHTS and CDR2 is YDEGEE. This CDR3 is built from 14 residues. The CDR3 sequence is CASSRGQGGYGYTF. CDR3 DNA sequence: TGTGCCAGCAGCAGGGGACAGGGGGGCTATGGCTACACCTTC.